These T cell receptor beta chains were read from a single sample in a study of cytomegalovirus exposure and HLA in healthy donors. The method was immunoSEQ multiplex PCR; TCRdb's version includes in-frame clones alone and lacks a portion of them. The sample carries 250,000 to 400,000 clones, 88% recorded once. The material sequenced was PBMCs. The receptors here all came from a man aged 25 to 45 in good health and CMV-seronegative. The CDR3 runs from the conserved cysteine through the conserved F or W. The order of the fields is D gene, V gene, J gene, clone size, CDR3 protein, CDR3 DNA. D genes are given only for firm matches. Only some rows state a clone size, as once, few, many or a class for expanded clones.

TRBD1	TRBV27	TRBJ2-7	NA	CASRTDRGRSYEQYF	TGTGCCAGCAGGACGGACAGGGGACGCTCCTACGAGCAGTACTTC
NA	TRBV11-2	TRBJ1-2	NA	CASSPRAGTWGHGYTF	TGTGCCAGCAGCCCCCGGGCCGGGACTTGGGGCCATGGCTACACCTTC
NA	TRBV11-3	TRBJ2-1	NA	CASSAGRNEQFF	TGTGCCAGCAGTGCGGGGAGGAATGAGCAGTTCTTC
TRBD2	TRBV4-3	TRBJ2-2	NA	CASSHGTSGTGELFF	TGCGCCAGCAGCCATGGGACTAGTGGCACCGGGGAGCTGTTTTTT
TRBD1	TRBV4-1	TRBJ1-1	NA	CASSQVNRGREAFF	TGCGCCAGCAGCCAAGTTAACAGGGGACGTGAAGCTTTCTTT
NA	TRBV11-2	TRBJ2-2	once	CASTWAFGVSTGELFF	TGTGCCAGCACCTGGGCTTTCGGGGTTTCGACCGGGGAGCTGTTTTTT
NA	TRBV5-5	TRBJ2-5	NA	CASSLAAGGETQYF	TGTGCCAGCAGCTTGGCGGCGGGTGGGGAGACCCAGTACTTC
TRBD2	TRBV25-1	TRBJ2-7	NA	CASSTREGGASSYEQYF	TGTGCCAGCAGTACCCGGGAGGGGGGTGCGAGCTCCTACGAGCAGTACTTC
NA	TRBV5-1	TRBJ1-3	NA	CASSLRGDANSGNTIYF	TGCGCCAGCAGCTTAAGGGGCGACGCTAACTCTGGAAACACCATATATTTT
TRBD2	TRBV6-6	TRBJ2-5	NA	CASSRSTSGGQETQYF	TGTGCCAGCAGTCGCTCGACTAGCGGGGGCCAAGAGACCCAGTACTTC
NA	TRBV19	TRBJ1-5	few	CASNFPGYQPQHF	TGTGCCAGCAACTTCCCGGGGTATCAGCCCCAGCATTTT
NA	TRBV19	TRBJ1-1	once	CASSPWRASKENTEAFF	TGTGCCAGTTCCCCTTGGAGGGCATCCAAGGAAAACACTGAAGCTTTCTTT
NA	TRBV2	TRBJ1-1	few	CASTGRRGEAFF	TGTGCCAGCACCGGTCGTCGAGGAGAAGCTTTCTTT
NA	TRBV7-9	TRBJ2-7	once	CASSLLTGNYEQYF	TGTGCCAGCAGCCTATTAACAGGGAACTACGAGCAGTACTTC
NA	TRBV6-5	TRBJ1-2	NA	CASRPTGRINYGYTF	TGTGCCAGCAGACCCACAGGGCGCATTAACTATGGCTACACCTTC
NA	TRBV30	TRBJ2-1	NA	CAWGEADNEQFF	TGTGCCTGGGGGGAGGCAGACAATGAGCAGTTCTTC
NA	TRBV9	TRBJ2-7	NA	CASSVQDTDEQYF	TGTGCCAGCAGCGTTCAGGACACCGACGAGCAGTACTTC
NA	TRBV5-1	TRBJ2-7	NA	CASSSGWGYEQYF	TGCGCCAGCAGCTCAGGGTGGGGATACGAGCAGTACTTC
NA	TRBV6-1	TRBJ2-7	NA	CASRATVTYEQYF	TGTGCCAGCAGGGCGACAGTGACCTACGAGCAGTACTTC
NA	TRBV4-3	TRBJ2-1	NA	CASSLGRGTYNEQFF	TGCGCCAGCAGCCTGGGGCGGGGAACCTACAATGAGCAGTTCTTC
NA	TRBV9	TRBJ1-4	NA	CASNTGQSNEKLFF	TGTGCCAGCAACACGGGACAAAGTAATGAAAAACTGTTTTTT
TRBD1	TRBV5-4	TRBJ1-1	NA	CASSSGGRNTEAFF	TGTGCCAGCAGCTCAGGGGGCCGGAACACTGAAGCTTTCTTT
NA	TRBV5-1	TRBJ1-5	once	CASSLEGGNQPQHF	TGCGCCAGCAGCTTGGAAGGGGGCAATCAGCCCCAGCATTTT
NA	TRBV28	TRBJ1-1	NA	CASSITRQSGEAFF	TGTGCCAGCAGTATCACCCGACAGTCCGGTGAAGCTTTCTTT
NA	TRBV5-6	TRBJ2-7	NA	CASSRLGQKYYEQYF	TGTGCCAGCAGCCGCTTAGGACAGAAATACTACGAGCAGTACTTC
TRBD1	TRBV19	TRBJ2-2	NA	CASGGGKGQGINTGELFF	TGTGCCAGTGGAGGGGGCAAGGGACAGGGGATCAACACCGGGGAGCTGTTTTTT
NA	TRBV30	TRBJ1-1	NA	CAWRQNTEAFF	TGTGCCTGGAGACAGAACACTGAAGCTTTCTTT
TRBD1	TRBV6-1	TRBJ2-5	NA	CASSENRGSSETQYF	TGTGCCAGCAGTGAAAACAGGGGTTCTTCTGAGACCCAGTACTTC
NA	TRBV19	TRBJ1-5	NA	CASSPLGGSYSNQPQHF	TGTGCCAGTAGTCCCCTGGGGGGGTCTTATAGCAATCAGCCCCAGCATTTT
TRBD1	TRBV6-6	TRBJ1-2	NA	CASRSTTGQAGYGYTF	TGTGCCAGCCGATCTACGACGGGACAGGCCGGCTATGGCTACACCTTC
TRBD2	TRBV10-1	TRBJ2-7	NA	CASSDSGGPYEQYF	TGCGCCAGCAGTGACTCGGGGGGGCCGTACGAGCAGTACTTC
NA	TRBV4-3	TRBJ1-3	NA	CASSQDFPGHTTGNTIYF	TGCGCCAGCAGCCAAGATTTTCCGGGACATACAACTGGAAACACCATATATTTT
NA	TRBV11-2	TRBJ1-5	NA	CASSLVYQPQHF	TGTGCCAGCAGCTTAGTCTATCAGCCCCAGCATTTT
TRBD1	TRBV7-9	TRBJ2-1	NA	CASRPQTGQFSNEQFF	TGTGCCAGCAGACCCCAAACGGGACAGTTTTCGAATGAGCAGTTCTTC
NA	TRBV19	TRBJ1-5	NA	CASQTGPLNQPQHF	TGTGCCAGTCAAACAGGGCCCCTCAATCAGCCCCAGCATTTT
TRBD2	TRBV6-6	TRBJ2-5	NA	CASSRGLAEIQETQYF	TGTGCCAGCAGCCGCGGACTAGCAGAGATCCAAGAGACCCAGTACTTC
TRBD2	TRBV5-4	TRBJ2-1	NA	CASSRGTSGGRNEQFF	TGTGCCAGCAGCCGGGGGACTAGCGGGGGGAGGAATGAGCAGTTCTTC
NA	TRBV11-3	TRBJ2-1	NA	CASSPQGTSSYNEQFF	TGTGCCAGCAGCCCGCAGGGGACCAGCTCCTACAATGAGCAGTTCTTC
NA	TRBV10-1	TRBJ2-1	NA	CASSGDKTYNEQFF	TGCGCCAGCAGTGGGGACAAAACCTACAATGAGCAGTTCTTC
NA	TRBV11-2	TRBJ2-7	NA	CASSLDNARLGVSYEQYF	TGTGCCAGCAGCTTAGATAACGCAAGGTTAGGGGTCTCCTACGAGCAGTACTTC
TRBD2	TRBV4-1	TRBJ2-3	NA	CASSHGTSGAKDTQYF	TGCGCCAGCAGCCATGGGACTAGCGGGGCCAAAGATACGCAGTATTTT
TRBD1	TRBV27	TRBJ1-1	NA	CASSSETGLVTEAFF	TGTGCCAGCAGTTCGGAGACAGGGTTGGTCACTGAAGCTTTCTTT
NA	TRBV10-1	TRBJ1-2	few	CASSESAGYGYTF	TGCGCCAGCAGTGAGTCGGCGGGCTATGGCTACACCTTC
NA	TRBV5-6	TRBJ1-3	NA	CASSFAGNTIYF	TGTGCCAGCAGCTTCGCGGGAAACACCATATATTTT
NA	TRBV5-1	TRBJ1-5	many	CASSLGRESNQPQHF	TGCGCCAGCAGCTTAGGGAGGGAGAGCAATCAGCCCCAGCATTTT
NA	TRBV5-1	TRBJ1-1	once	CASSSLGGNTEAFF	TGCGCCAGCAGCTCCCTAGGGGGGAACACTGAAGCTTTCTTT
NA	TRBV7-7	TRBJ2-2	NA	CASSLFVAGELFF	TGTGCCAGCAGCCTCTTTGTCGCCGGGGAGCTGTTTTTT
TRBD1	TRBV9	TRBJ1-2	once	CASSGTGTGRRGYTF	TGTGCCAGCAGCGGGACCGGGACAGGGAGACGTGGCTACACCTTC
TRBD2	TRBV2	TRBJ2-1	NA	CASSETSPYNEQFF	TGTGCCAGCAGTGAGACTAGCCCCTACAATGAGCAGTTCTTC
TRBD1	TRBV5-6	TRBJ1-1	NA	CASSRRDRVIAEAFF	TGTGCCAGCAGCCGTAGGGACAGGGTAATCGCTGAAGCTTTCTTT
TRBD1	TRBV4-1	TRBJ1-2	NA	CASSQERGQAANYGYTF	TGCGCCAGCAGCCAAGAGCGGGGACAGGCCGCTAACTATGGCTACACCTTC
TRBD1	TRBV14	TRBJ1-1	once	CASSPQGVRGTEAFF	TGTGCCAGCAGTCCACAGGGGGTTAGGGGCACTGAAGCTTTCTTT
TRBD1	TRBV7-6	TRBJ1-2	many	CASSLADRDYGYTF	TGTGCCAGCAGCTTAGCGGACAGGGACTATGGCTACACCTTC
NA	TRBV7-2	TRBJ2-1	NA	CASSLARNSYNEQFF	TGTGCCAGCAGCTTAGCGCGGAACTCATACAATGAGCAGTTCTTC
NA	TRBV6-1	TRBJ1-5	NA	CASSELDSPQHF	TGTGCCAGCAGTGAATTGGACAGCCCCCAGCATTTT
TRBD2	TRBV6-1	TRBJ2-5	NA	CASSEAAGEIQETQYF	TGTGCCAGCAGTGAAGCCGCGGGAGAGATTCAAGAGACCCAGTACTTC
NA	TRBV5-1	TRBJ2-7	NA	CASSVAQGSIEQYF	TGCGCCAGCAGCGTGGCTCAGGGCAGTATCGAGCAGTACTTC
TRBD2	TRBV7-9	TRBJ2-2	NA	CASSPPAGGLQGTGELFF	TGTGCCAGCAGCCCCCCAGCGGGGGGACTCCAGGGGACCGGGGAGCTGTTTTTT
NA	TRBV9	TRBJ1-2	NA	CASSVGAGESYGYTF	TGTGCCAGCAGCGTAGGGGCAGGGGAATCCTATGGCTACACCTTC
NA	TRBV5-6	TRBJ1-1	NA	CASSRGHRPNTEAFF	TGTGCCAGCAGCCGGGGACATCGGCCGAACACTGAAGCTTTCTTT